This is a list of T cell receptor beta chains from one sample in a study of a mutant IDH1 vaccine in newly diagnosed glioma. Clones were sequenced by immunoSEQ multiplex PCR, and TCRdb holds only the in-frame ones, with some missing. There are some 130,000 clones in the sample; roughly 75% occur only once, and 5% to 7% lies in the top ten. Their antigen targets remain unknown. This material consisted of PBMCs, taken from a glioma patient whose treatment included an IDH1 peptide vaccine. The receptors derive from a man in his forties with glioma. The CDR3 runs from the conserved cysteine through the conserved F or W.

j_gene,v_gene,CDR3aa
TRBJ1-5,TRBV2,CASSSEGVGNQPQHF
TRBJ2-2,TRBV11-2,CASSLVPGGVTGELFF
TRBJ2-1,TRBV5-4,CASSLDQVGEQFF
TRBJ2-2,TRBV7-8,CASSSAVRGTGELFF
TRBJ2-7,TRBV2,CASSITGSSYEQYF
TRBJ2-1,TRBV7-9,CASSPQRSSYNEQFF
TRBJ2-7,TRBV5-8,CASSTLGTSLLYEQYF
TRBJ1-2,TRBV7-9,CASSLEEGGYTF
TRBJ2-5,TRBV7-8,CASSLFWSSGSLETQYF
TRBJ2-3,TRBV9,CASSGATTEITDTQYF
TRBJ1-5,TRBV2,CASSTQTPQGLGNQPQHF
TRBJ2-5,TRBV6-6,CASSTPEARETQYF
TRBJ2-2,TRBV5-1,CASSPGQPNTGELFF
TRBJ2-7,TRBV28,CASRGTGPYEQYF
TRBJ2-3,TRBV10-3,CAISEGGLAESSSPTDTQYF
TRBJ2-3,TRBV7-6,CASSSLPSVSSTDTQYF
TRBJ2-1,TRBV2,CASSETGEVIDEQFF
TRBJ2-7,TRBV5-6,CASSLGELRGSFHEQYF
TRBJ2-1,TRBV10-2,CASSFWDRADNEQFF
TRBJ2-7,TRBV6-5,CASSYQGTAQYF
TRBJ1-5,TRBV19,CASNAAGSSSNQPQHF
TRBJ1-3,TRBV19,CASEDRGSGNTIYF
TRBJ2-1,TRBV7-2,CAGRRTSAAGGDEQFF
TRBJ2-3,TRBV5-1,CASSRTSGARTDTQYF